This is a list of T cell receptor beta chains from one sample in a study of identical twins. TCRdb passed the 5' RACE reads through MiXCR, listing each CDR3 protein once. The table includes 750,000 to 950,000 distinct CDR3 sequences, over 9% detected once. This sample also belongs to another study, concerning yellow fever vaccine responses in identical twins.

The specimen was PBMCs. The receptors derive from a woman aged 18 to 35 in good health. Both conserved end residues are trimmed from each CDR3. Fields, in order: J gene, V gene, CDR3 protein.

TRBJ2-3 TRBV5-1 ASSFPPRGLGDTQY
TRBJ2-1 TRBV7-8 ASSLGETSGRRRSYNEQF
TRBJ1-6 TRBV20-1 SARDGTYNSPLH
TRBJ2-1 TRBV6-1 ASSEPGLAGGQFSNEQF
TRBJ2-1 TRBV12-3/TRBV12-4 ASSLTGFLYNEQF
TRBJ2-2 TRBV20-1 SASFDRANTGELF
TRBJ2-3 TRBV28 ASSTGTWSSADTQY
TRBJ2-1 TRBV5-5 ASSRWQGRNEQF
TRBJ2-4 TRBV10-3 AISESMGTDKNIQY
TRBJ1-1 TRBV6-1 ASRKGMNTEAF
TRBJ2-4 TRBV5-1 ASSGTGLVKNIQY
TRBJ2-2 TRBV20-1 SASGTGNPNTGELF
TRBJ2-1 TRBV27 ASSLRREAMDEQF
TRBJ1-2 TRBV7-9 ASSLAGDSYGYT
TRBJ1-1 TRBV6-2/TRBV6-3 ASVPDIPNTEAF
TRBJ2-5 TRBV29-1 SAGMRETQY
TRBJ2-1 TRBV12-3/TRBV12-4 ASSLSGRKLF
TRBJ1-2 TRBV28 ASSLRRQGGYGYT